These T cell receptor beta chains were read from a single sample in a study of identical twins. TCRdb itself ran the 5' RACE reads through MiXCR, one entry per CDR3 protein. The table records about 450,000 distinct CDR3 sequences, approximately 17% of them present only once. The specimen was naive T cells sorted from blood. These receptors were taken from a man aged 50 or older in good health. The CDR3 runs from the conserved cysteine through the conserved F or W. A D gene is named only where the DNA matches it firmly. Size is stated for part of the rows, as once, few or many counts, or as a class when the clone is expanded.

D	size	V	length	J	DNA	CDR3
.	.	TRBV27	15	TRBJ2-7	TGTGCCAGCAGTTTATTAGGGACCTACCCCCTCGAGCAGTACTTC	CASSLLGTYPLEQYF
.	.	TRBV10-3	14	TRBJ1-3	TGTGCCATCAGAACCGGGACGTTCGGAAACACCATATATTTT	CAIRTGTFGNTIYF
.	.	TRBV9	13	TRBJ2-1	TGTGCCAGCAGCGTAATTTCTAGCAATGAGCAGTTCTTC	CASSVISSNEQFF
.	few	TRBV6-1	15	TRBJ1-3	TGTGCCAGCAGTGAAGTTTTCTTATTTGGAAACACCATATATTTT	CASSEVFLFGNTIYF
TRBD2	.	TRBV6-2/TRBV6-3	14	TRBJ2-1	TGTGCCAGCGGCATATTAGCGGGATACAATGAGCAGTTCTTC	CASGILAGYNEQFF
TRBD2	few	TRBV10-3	13	TRBJ2-7	TGTGCCATCAGTGAGGGGGGGGACTACGAGCAGTACTTC	CAISEGGDYEQYF
.	.	TRBV5-1	15	TRBJ1-3	TGCGCCAGCAGCTTGGCGGCAGACTCTGGAAACACCATATATTTT	CASSLAADSGNTIYF
TRBD2	.	TRBV4-3	17	TRBJ2-3	TGCGCCAGCAGCCCCGAACCACTAGCGGAGCTCACAGATACGCAGTATTTT	CASSPEPLAELTDTQYF
TRBD2	many	TRBV15	17	TRBJ2-3	TGTGCCACCAGCACCCCAATAGCGGGGGCCCGCACAGATACGCAGTATTTT	CATSTPIAGARTDTQYF
TRBD2	few	TRBV10-3	16	TRBJ2-5	TGTGCCATCAGTGATGGAGGGAGGGCCCTTGGTGAGACCCAGTACTTC	CAISDGGRALGETQYF
.	.	TRBV20-1	13	TRBJ2-5	TGCAGTGCGCCGATACGGCCCGGGGAGACCCAGTACTTC	CSAPIRPGETQYF
TRBD1	.	TRBV28	14	TRBJ2-7	TGTGCCAGCAGTTTAGCAGGGGGCTTCAACGAGCAGTACTTC	CASSLAGGFNEQYF